Listed here are 30 T cell receptor beta chains from one sample, sequenced in a study of cytomegalovirus exposure and HLA in healthy donors. A multiplex PCR was run with 60 Vbeta primers and 13 Jbeta primers. Data came from immunoSEQ multiplex PCR; TCRdb stores just in-frame clones and leaves some out. This table holds approximately 110,000 clones, about 70% found once. Sequenced material: PBMCs. The receptor source for this set is a woman aged 60-75 years in good health and CMV-seropositive.

The J gene is TRBJ2-1, the V gene TRBV4-2, with D uncertain. Looked up from germline, CDR1 is LGHNA and CDR2 is YNFKEQ. This CDR3 is 15 amino acids long. V was shortened by 1 base and J by 0 bases, with 7 bases between the two germline ends. CDR3 region: CASSQAQSSYNEQFF. The DNA of the CDR3 is TGTGCCAGCAGCCAAGCACAGAGCTCCTACAATGAGCAGTTCTTC.

The J gene is TRBJ2-7, the V gene TRBV29-1; D remains ambiguous. V was pared by 5 bases and J by 0 bases, with 8 bases between. In germline, CDR1 is SQVTM, CDR2 ANQGSEA. CDR3 length equals 12 residues. The chain's CDR3 is CSVRPSSYEQYF. DNA for the CDR3: TGCAGCGTTCGGCCTAGCTCCTACGAGCAGTACTTC.

The chain carries TRBV9 and TRBJ1-1, with D perhaps matching TRBD1 (5 bases). Trimming pared 0 bases from V and 6 bases from J, leaving 18 bases between. The length of the CDR3 is 16 residues. Germline V CDR1 and CDR2: SGDLS, YYNGEE. Here the CDR3 DNA reads TGTGCCAGCAGCGTAGATCTGGGGGGTAAGGGAGCTGAAGCTTTCTTT. Amino acid sequence: CASSVDLGGKGAEAFF.

CDR3 sequence reads: CASRFTQGPHSGNTIYF. CDR3 DNA: TGCGCCAGCCGGTTTACACAGGGACCGCACTCTGGAAACACCATATATTTT. The chain is built from TRBV5-1 and TRBJ1-3; possibly TRBD1 for D (6 bases). Germline V gene data show CDR1 as SGHRS and CDR2 as YFSETQ. This CDR3 region has 17 residues. Trimming cost V 7 bases and J 0 bases, with 20 bases left between them. The whole variable domain, remainder taken from reference TRBV5-1 and TRBJ1-3, is KAGVTQTPRYLIKTRGQQVTLSCSPISGHRSVSWYQQTPGQGLQFLFEYFSETQRNKGNFPGRFSGRQFSNSRSEMNVSTLELGDSALYLCASRFTQGPHSGNTIYFGEGSWLTVV.

This sequence joins TRBV11-1 and TRBJ1-1; tentatively, D is TRBD1 (6 bases). The V gene lost 2 bases and the J gene lost 4 bases, with 11 bases spanning the gap. Germline V gives CDR1 SGHAT, CDR2 FQDESV (reference sequence). The CDR3 totals 14 residues. The CDR3 loop is CASSLKGQFTEAFF. CDR3 nucleotide sequence: TGTGCCAGCAGCTTAAAAGGACAGTTCACTGAAGCTTTCTTT.

This chain connects TRBV6-5 to TRBJ2-3; perhaps TRBD2 as D (5 bases). This CDR3 comprises 14 residues. The V end lost 7 bases, the J end lost 1 base, and 12 bases lay between the germline ends. Germline V CDR1 and CDR2: MNHEY, SVGAGI. CDR3 sequence: CASKRKLRTDTQYF. As DNA, the CDR3 is TGTGCCAGCAAGCGGAAGCTGCGCACAGATACGCAGTATTTT.

The chain has TRBV29-1 and TRBJ2-5; 14 bases fit TRBD2. V trimming: 8 bases; J trimming: 7 bases; junction bases outside the gene matches: 9. This CDR3 has 14 amino acids. Germline lookup yields CDR1 SQVTM and CDR2 ANQGSEA. CDR3 region: CSTAGTSGSGTQYF. CDR3 DNA: TGCAGCACGGCCGGGACTAGCGGGAGCGGGACCCAGTACTTC.

CDR3 DNA: TGTGCCAGCAGCATTAGCGGGAGGAGCTCCTACAATGAGCAGTTCTTC. It is translated as CASSISGRSSYNEQFF. This sequence joins TRBV7-9 and TRBJ2-1, with TRBD2 matching 10 bases. J gave up 0 bases and V 5 bases, and 4 bases lay outside the gene matches. CDR1 is SEHNR and CDR2 is FQNEAQ in the germline V gene (reference sequence). The CDR3 totals 16 residues. Complete variable domain (other parts from reference TRBV7-9 and TRBJ2-1): DTGVSQNPRHKITKRGQNVTFRCDPISEHNRLYWYRQTLGQGPEFLTYFQNEAQLEKSRLLSDRFSAERPKGSFSTLEIQRTEQGDSAMYLCASSISGRSSYNEQFFGPGTRLTVL.

The genes are TRBV4-2 and TRBJ1-4; D perhaps matches TRBD1 (6 bases). This CDR3 spans 16 amino acids. Germline CDR1 is LGHNA and CDR2 is YNFKEQ. V lost 1 base, J lost 2 bases, and 11 bases lay in between. CDR3 in amino acids: CASSQAYQGTNEKLFF. The CDR3 DNA reads as TGTGCCAGCAGCCAAGCGTATCAGGGGACTAATGAAAAACTGTTTTTT.

The chain is built from TRBV9 and TRBJ1-6; possibly TRBD1 for D (5 bases). From germline, CDR1 is SGDLS and CDR2 YYNGEE. V was trimmed by 4 bases and J by 6 bases, leaving 11 bases between them. There are 14 residues in the CDR3. CDR3 sequence reads: CASSTQGFNSPLHF. In DNA form, the CDR3 reads TGTGCCAGCAGCACCCAGGGATTTAATTCACCCCTCCACTTT.

The chain uses TRBV19 and TRBJ2-7; 12 nucleotides match TRBD2. The CDR3 length is 17 residues. Looked up from germline, CDR1 is LNHDA and CDR2 is SQIVND (reference sequence). Trimming at V came to 5 bases and at J to 0 bases, leaving 8 bases not matched to a gene. The CDR3 DNA follows: TGTGCCAGTAGTCTACGGACTAGCGGGGTGAGCTCCTACGAGCAGTACTTC. It is translated as CASSLRTSGVSSYEQYF.

This sequence joins TRBV2 and TRBJ1-2, with D perhaps TRBD1 (6 bases). This CDR3 comprises 12 residues. CDR1 and CDR2 (germline): SNHLY, FYNNEI. Trimming shortened V by 4 bases and J by 8 bases, and 11 bases separated the two germline ends. For the CDR3, the DNA is TGTGCCAGCAGTGTAACAGGGCTGGGCTACACCTTC. Translating gives CASSVTGLGYTF.

The chain links TRBV5-1 to TRBJ2-2, with 8 bases that match TRBD1. The V and J ends lost 4 bases and 7 bases, in that order; junction bases with no gene match: 6. This CDR3 spans 14 amino acids. The germline CDR1 and CDR2 sequences are SGHRS and YFSETQ. CDR3 DNA sequence: TGCGCCAGCAGCCCGCAGGGGGCGGACGGGGAGCTGTTTTTT. It translates to CASSPQGADGELFF. The full variable domain, in which reference TRBV5-1 and TRBJ2-2 provide the parts outside the CDR3, is KAGVTQTPRYLIKTRGQQVTLSCSPISGHRSVSWYQQTPGQGLQFLFEYFSETQRNKGNFPGRFSGRQFSNSRSEMNVSTLELGDSALYLCASSPQGADGELFFGEGSRLTVL.

The chain uses TRBV27 and TRBJ2-5, with D maybe TRBD2 (6 bases). V was clipped by 5 bases and J by 9 bases, with 22 bases between them. The CDR3 is made up of 15 amino acids. Germline values: CDR1 MNHEY, CDR2 SMNVEV (reference sequence). CDR3 nucleotides: TGTGCCAGCAGTCGAAAATTAGCGGAGCCAAAGGCCCAGTACTTC. Translating gives CASSRKLAEPKAQYF.

The chain combines TRBV18 with TRBJ1-1, with D possibly being TRBD1 (5 bases). V gave up 6 bases and J gave up 1 base, with 15 bases separating them. Germline CDR1 reads KGHSH; CDR2 reads LQKENI. This CDR3 region has 15 residues. The CDR3 is CASSRGGGQNTEAFF. DNA of the CDR3: TGTGCCAGCTCGCGTGGGGGAGGACAGAACACTGAAGCTTTCTTT.

The chain carries TRBV5-1 and TRBJ2-7; a weak D match, TRBD2 (6 bases). The CDR3 is made up of 13 amino acids. Trimming took off 8 bases at V and 5 bases at J, with 17 bases between the two ends. Per germline, CDR1 SGHRS and CDR2 YFSETQ. This CDR3 is CASHEEGWDEQYF. The CDR3 coding sequence is TGCGCCAGTCACGAGGAGGGGTGGGACGAGCAGTACTTC.

DNA of the CDR3: TGCGCCAGCAGCCAAGTTTGGCGGGAGACCTATCTTGAGCAGTTCTTC. Translating it yields CASSQVWRETYLEQFF. V and J are TRBV4-3 and TRBJ2-1; 7 positions agree with TRBD2. The germline V gene has CDR1 LGHNA and CDR2 YSLEER. J gave up 9 bases and V 1 base, and 12 bases lay outside the gene matches. The CDR3 covers 16 residues.

This clone showed up just once. The chain has TRBV9 and TRBJ2-7; 8 nucleotides align to TRBD1. V gave up 0 bases and J gave up 5 bases; unmatched junction bases: 13. CDR3 length equals 17 residues. Germline V gives CDR1 SGDLS, CDR2 YYNGEE. The CDR3 reads CASSVADPPDRVHEQYF. CDR3 sequence (DNA): TGTGCCAGCAGCGTAGCGGATCCCCCGGACAGGGTCCACGAGCAGTACTTC. The full variable domain, in which reference TRBV9 and TRBJ2-7 provide the parts outside the CDR3, is DSGVTQTPKHLITATGQRVTLRCSPRSGDLSVYWYQQSLDQGLQFLIQYYNGEERAKGNILERFSAQQFPDLHSELNLSSLELGDSALYFCASSVADPPDRVHEQYFGPGTRLTVT.

The V and J genes are TRBV19 and TRBJ2-3; TRBD2 aligns across 7 bases. Per germline, CDR1 LNHDA and CDR2 SQIVND (reference sequence). Trimming removed 3 bases from V and 0 bases from J; junction bases left unmatched: 6. The CDR3 runs 16 residues. The CDR3 DNA reads as TGTGCCAGTAGTATCCGCGGGGGACCTAGCACAGATACGCAGTATTTT. Protein: CASSIRGGPSTDTQYF.

The chain couples TRBV6-1 to TRBJ1-4; D is uncertain. The germline gives CDR1 MNHNS, CDR2 SASEGT. The CDR3 covers 14 residues. V was shortened by 7 bases and J by 8 bases, with 17 bases between the two germline ends. The chain's CDR3 is CASTDREENEKLFF. The CDR3 DNA reads TGTGCCAGCACGGACCGGGAAGAAAACGAAAAACTGTTTTTT.

V is TRBV7-2 and J is TRBJ2-3; 8 bases fit TRBD2. The CDR3 sequence is 17 residues long. The V gene end was trimmed by 0 bases and the J gene end by 8 bases; junction bases not matched to a gene: 13. The germline gives CDR1 SGHTA, CDR2 FQGNSA. As DNA, the CDR3 is TGTGCCAGCAGCTTAGCGTCTCCGGGGGGGCGGAGTGGTACGCAGTATTTT. Its translation is CASSLASPGGRSGTQYF.

This clone was detected only a few times. CDR3 protein: CSVEGGGVASYEQYF. For the CDR3, the DNA is TGCAGCGTTGAAGGGGGGGGAGTTGCGTCCTACGAGCAGTACTTC. The chain recombines TRBV29-1 with TRBJ2-7, with 7 bases aligning to TRBD2. Losses at the gene ends were 1 base for V and 1 base for J; bases not matched to a gene: 7. The CDR3 consists of 15 residues. Germline V CDR1 and CDR2: SQVTM, ANQGSEA.

The genes are TRBV4-1 and TRBJ2-3; D gene ambiguous. Germline V CDR1 and CDR2: MGHRA, YSYEKL. The CDR3 consists of 14 residues. V was trimmed by 1 base and J by 6 bases, leaving 11 bases between them. CDR3 sequence reads: CASSQVGDGDTQYF. The CDR3 bases are TGCGCCAGCAGCCAAGTAGGAGATGGCGATACGCAGTATTTT.

J is TRBJ2-3 and V is TRBV6-5, with 7 bases that match TRBD2. The CDR3 loop spans 14 amino acids. Germline V gene lookup returns CDR1 MNHEY and CDR2 SVGAGI. After removal of 6 bases from V and 4 bases from J, the junction contained 7 bases not matched to a gene. This CDR3 is CASSPWTRSDTQYF. CDR3 nucleotides: TGTGCCAGCAGCCCGTGGACTAGGTCAGATACGCAGTATTTT.

CDR3 protein: CASSGGQEFTEAFF. Written as DNA, the CDR3 is TGCGCCAGCAGCGGCGGACAGGAATTTACTGAAGCTTTCTTT. The V gene is TRBV5-1, the J gene TRBJ1-1, with 7 bases fitting TRBD1. Unmatched junction bases numbered 8, after V lost 4 bases and J lost 5 bases. Germline V gene sequence: CDR1 SGHRS, CDR2 YFSETQ. There are 14 residues in the CDR3.

CDR3 nucleotides: TGTGCCAGCATCTCGGGACTAGCGGGCCAGACTTCCTACGAGCAGTACTTC. Encoded protein: CASISGLAGQTSYEQYF. V and J are TRBV2 and TRBJ2-7; 12 bases line up with TRBD2. V was clipped by 7 bases and J by 1 base; unmatched bases: 11. The CDR3 loop spans 17 amino acids. Germline values: CDR1 SNHLY, CDR2 FYNNEI.

The chain has TRBV4-1 and TRBJ2-7; 11 positions agree with TRBD1. CDR1 is MGHRA, CDR2 YSYEKL, per germline. This CDR3 spans 15 amino acids. V shed 5 bases, J shed 5 bases, and the junction held 8 bases outside the gene matches. Here the CDR3 reads CASSNGQGAHDEQYF. For the CDR3, the DNA is TGCGCCAGCAGCAATGGACAGGGGGCACATGACGAGCAGTACTTC.

This chain uses TRBV7-2 with TRBJ2-1, with 7 bases lining up with TRBD2. Germline V gene data show CDR1 as SGHTA and CDR2 as FQGNSA. Trimming took 5 bases from V and 6 from J; bases not matched to a gene: 4. This CDR3 contains 13 residues. The CDR3 coding sequence is TGTGCCAGCAGCGGGAGGGCCGGCAATGAGCAGTTCTTC. Translated, it gives CASSGRAGNEQFF.

The chain links TRBV6-5 to TRBJ1-1; TRBD1 might be the D (6 bases). The CDR3 spans 13 residues. Germline loops: CDR1 MNHEY, CDR2 SVGAGI. V was cut by 5 bases and J by 8 bases, with 15 bases left in between. This chain's CDR3 is CASSPNGGGEAFF. DNA for the CDR3: TGTGCCAGCAGTCCGAATGGGGGCGGGGAAGCTTTCTTT.

The rearrangement uses TRBV4-2 and TRBJ2-1; 7 bases fit TRBD2. Trimming cost V 1 base and J 7 bases; bases outside gene matches: 10. CDR1 LGHNA and CDR2 YNFKEQ come from the germline V gene. The length of the CDR3 is 16 residues. The CDR3 loop is CASSQVVSGGGNEQFF. The CDR3 bases are TGTGCCAGCAGCCAAGTCGTTTCGGGGGGTGGGAATGAGCAGTTCTTC.